One and the same sample provided the 9 T cell receptor beta chains below, sequenced in a study of blood T cell repertoires in COVID-19. The table came from immunoSEQ multiplex PCR; TCRdb's copy has only in-frame clones and leaves some out. Of 90,000 to 150,000 clones in the sample, 85% are singletons; the top ten hold about a tenth. The sequenced material came from peripheral blood. These receptors came from an elderly man with acute or convalescent COVID-19.

The chain couples TRBV10-2 to TRBJ2-5; 10 nucleotides align to TRBD2. Germline CDR1 is WSHSY and CDR2 is SAAADI. CDR3 length: 19 amino acids. Unmatched junction bases numbered 19, after V lost 6 bases and J lost 3 bases. The DNA of the CDR3 is TGCGCCAGCAGCTCAGGGAAAGAGAAAGCGGGGGGGATCAAAGAGACCCAGTACTTC. Amino acids: CASSSGKEKAGGIKETQYF.

V and J are TRBV2 and TRBJ1-2; D gene uncertain. CDR1 is SNHLY, CDR2 FYNNEI, per germline. Trimming pared 8 bases from V and 2 bases from J, leaving 9 bases between. CDR3 length equals 12 residues. Written as DNA, the CDR3 is TGTGCCAGCGATGAGGAAAACTATGGCTACACCTTC. Its protein is CASDEENYGYTF.

Remarks on this clone: Other DNA sequences from this sample encode an identical CDR3 as well. The rearrangement joins TRBV6-5 to TRBJ2-7; TRBD2 aligns across 8 bases. V was clipped by 5 bases and J by 0 bases; unmatched bases: 3. CDR1 and CDR2 (germline): MNHEY, SVGAGI. The CDR3 runs to 14 residues. The CDR3 protein is CASSPGTSSYEQYF. The CDR3 nucleotides read TGTGCCAGCAGTCCCGGGACTAGCTCCTACGAGCAGTACTTC.

J is TRBJ1-2 and V is TRBV19, with TRBD1 matching over 8 bases. The length of the CDR3 is 15 residues. Germline V CDR1 and CDR2: LNHDA, SQIVND (reference sequence). V lost 9 bases, J lost 6 bases, and 15 bases stayed unmatched. CDR3 sequence (DNA): TGTGCCAGATCGACGCCGGACAGGGAATGGAATGGCTACACCTTC. Translation: CARSTPDREWNGYTF.

The CDR3 DNA is TGTGCCAGCGAGACAGCGAACTCCTACGAGCAGTACTTC. This gives the protein CASETANSYEQYF. The chain has TRBV7-8 and TRBJ2-7; weak D call: TRBD1 (5 bases). V was cut by 8 bases and J by 0 bases, with 11 bases left in between. CDR3 length: 13 amino acids. Germline CDR1 and CDR2: SGHVS and FQNEAQ.

This chain links TRBV6-6 with TRBJ2-1, with TRBD1 matching 10 bases. This CDR3 comprises 15 residues. Trimming cost V 5 bases and J 8 bases; bases outside gene matches: 9. Per the germline V gene, CDR1 is MNHNY and CDR2 is SVGAGI (reference sequence). The CDR3 DNA reads TGTGCCAGCAGTCCGCCGGGACAGGGGTACCATGAGCAGTTCTTC. It yields the protein CASSPPGQGYHEQFF.

The V call is TRBV11-2, the J call TRBJ1-1; D unclear. V was pared by 1 base and J by 1 base, with 4 bases between. The V gene's germline CDR1 is SGHAT and CDR2 FQNNGV. The CDR3 covers 13 residues. CDR3 nucleotide sequence: TGTGCCAGCAGCTTAGTATCGAACACTGAAGCTTTCTTT. Its protein is CASSLVSNTEAFF.

About this clone: A read error may produce the germline difference seen at one junction end. The rearrangement joins TRBV6-1 to TRBJ1-2; no clear D gene. The CDR3 has 14 amino acids. Germline V gene data show CDR1 as MNHNS and CDR2 as SASEGT. The CDR3 bases are TGTGCCAGCAGCCCAAGTGCAGGACTCTATGTCTACACCTTC. This gives the protein CASSPSAGLYVYTF.

The chain carries TRBV29-1 and TRBJ1-2; weak D call: TRBD1 (6 bases). The CDR3 runs to 13 residues. Germline V gene lookup returns CDR1 SQVTM and CDR2 ANQGSEA. V dropped 4 bases and J dropped 4 bases, with 13 bases sitting between them. DNA of the CDR3: TGCAGCGTTGGACAGGTCCTAGGCTATGGCTACACCTTC. As protein: CSVGQVLGYGYTF.